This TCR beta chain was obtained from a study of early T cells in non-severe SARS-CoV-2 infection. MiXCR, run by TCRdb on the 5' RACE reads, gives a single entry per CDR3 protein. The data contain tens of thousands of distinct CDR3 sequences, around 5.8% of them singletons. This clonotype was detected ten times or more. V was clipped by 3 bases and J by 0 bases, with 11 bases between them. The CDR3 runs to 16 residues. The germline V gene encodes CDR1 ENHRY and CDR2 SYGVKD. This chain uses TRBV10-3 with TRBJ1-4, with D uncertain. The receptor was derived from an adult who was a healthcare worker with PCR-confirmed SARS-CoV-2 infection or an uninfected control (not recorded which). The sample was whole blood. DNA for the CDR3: TGTGCCATCAGTGAAGGTCACAGAACAACTAATGAAAAACTGTTTTTT. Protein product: CAISEGHRTTNEKLFF.